This entry concerns a single TCR beta chain. This receptor's antigen is unknown. Per-nucleotide qualities are absent, and no much larger clonotype sits a single base away. Sequences SGDLS (CDR1) and YYNGEE (CDR2) are obtained from the germline V gene. Inclusive of the bounding cysteine and phenylalanine, the CDR3 is 15 residues long. The entry retains the CDR3 DNA only, 45 bases that are in frame from base 1. V drops 2 bases and J drops 0 bases, leaving 9 bases in between. The source of the sample is a study of cytomegalovirus exposure and HLA in healthy donors listed by TCRdb under 2017. Notes on the research overall: In an earlier analysis of several hundred of the donors, about 270 Gb of sequence data and approximately 120 million unique TCR beta sequences from 180 million or so T cells were reported. HLA typing included class I and class II loci at four-digit resolution. The study aimed to test whether cataloging public T cell receptors could reveal signatures of past pathogen exposure. A later genetic analysis took genome-wide SNP genotypes for about 55% of the roughly 670 donors and used that subset as a discovery cohort. An early release that covered more than 550 HLA-typed donors contained about 300 gigabases of sequencing data and tens of millions of unique TCR sequences. A separate validation cohort of about 110 different subjects was used in addition to the roughly 620-subject first cohort. Using immunosequencing, the study profiled T cell repertoires from 550 to 750 subjects and related those repertoires to cytomegalovirus serostatus. On average, about 240,000 unique TCR beta nucleotide sequences were sequenced per donor among about 400 genotyped donors of the cohort, with roughly 20% of those sequences being non-productive. The study combined high-throughput TCR immunosequencing, statistical association of individual TCRs with disease status, and machine learning to predict cytomegalovirus infection status. Every repertoire in the discovery cohort had been generated on one and the same sequencing platform. Because of strong linkage in the cohort, a few DR-DQ haplotypes were treated as single units for association and clustering. In a later analysis, previously published TCR beta repertoires from some 640 donors were re-analyzed and high-resolution HLA genotyping was added so that TCR occurrence patterns could be studied. Typing coverage varied by locus: about 620-640 donors for A, B, C, DRB1 and DQB1; 522 for DQA1; about 590 for DPA1; about 450 for DPB1. To decide whether each TCR beta V gene segment behaved as functional or pseudogenic, an earlier analysis of some 540 of the donors relied on high-throughput TCR beta sequencing. Among the roughly 370 genotyped donors, about 83% belonged to the genetic ancestry cluster associated with self-reported Caucasian donors. Rather than drawing on any new phenotypic data, the later analysis identified candidate immune exposures from TCR beta sequences and the way those sequences occurred across donors. Alongside the repertoire data, information on donor age, sex, ethnicity and CMV serostatus was compiled. Results and caveats for the whole study, not just this receptor: Correlated functional status among segregating V segments might reflect linkage disequilibrium, but an unknown experimental factor could not be ruled out. A cluster of highly shared sequence variants was judged likely to be a technical artifact of the sequencing pipeline. A total of roughly 160 TCR beta chains were listed by the study as associated with cytomegalovirus. In an earlier analysis of more than 450 of the donors, most TCR beta V segments were observed in productive rearrangements about 87% or about 30% of the time, broadly matching IMGT annotations. When HLA alleles, especially DR and DQ, strongly co-occurred, TCR associations were difficult to assign to individual alleles. In a later analysis, TCR association rates were found to vary across HLA loci, with the most associated TCRs seen for DRB1 alleles and the fewest for HLA-C alleles. Most TCR sequences were seen in very few donors, while some public TCRs were found in many individuals. Only TCR beta chains were sequenced in this cohort, and the absence of alpha or paired-chain data limited detectable features. A further reported finding was that TCR beta sequences accurately predicted the HLA-A and HLA-B alleles for most subjects in the first cohort. According to a later analysis, most CMV-associated TCR beta chains appeared to be HLA-restricted, and the HLA associations seemed to be driven largely by CMV exposure. It was suggested by the authors that the approach could potentially be generalized to other disease states and immunological phenotypes. Because counts were too low, about 15 rarely observed V segments, including chromosome 9 orphons, were left out of the earlier analysis of some 640 of the donors. Several of the top co-occurrence clusters appeared to be linked to parvovirus B19, influenza, CMV and Epstein-Barr virus, according to a later analysis. Because some donors lacked HLA typing at each locus, the association tests relied only on the typed subset. In both the original and validation cohorts, the classifier was reported to diagnose cytomegalovirus status with high specificity and sensitivity. Compared with the approximately 710-donor mean, donors in an Asian-associated ancestry cluster had fewer N-insertions in productive TCRs, according to a later genetic analysis. In vitro tests confirmed that a few of the cytomegalovirus-associated TCR beta chains recognize cytomegalovirus antigens. An association between a missense DCLRE1C variant and V-gene and J-gene trimming of TCR beta chains was found in a later genetic analysis and replicated in an independent cohort. Roughly uniform sequencing depth across donors was assumed in presence/absence analyses, although this assumption may not hold. Immune exposure information for the cohort was limited to CMV serostatus. The 87-base-pair reads could not distinguish some IMGT-functional V segments, including TRBV6-2 and TRBV6-3, so those segments were excluded. At a false discovery rate of 0.05, a later analysis linked about 17,000 TCR beta sequences to specific HLA alleles. Compared with equally common non-associated chains, HLA-associated TCR beta chains in a later analysis were more clonally expanded and had lower generation probabilities.

The receptor library was made with the immunoSEQ multiplex PCR assay. The multiplex PCR relied on a mix of 60 forward primers for TCR Vbeta segments and 13 reverse primers for TCR Jbeta segments. The CDR3 region of rearranged TCR beta genes was amplified from genomic DNA with a multiplex PCR assay. On the Illumina HiSeq System, the amplified TCR beta libraries were sequenced as 87-base-pair reads. The original pipeline was this. Across the 700 or so repertoires, a later analysis counted tens of millions of unique TCR beta chains, 9.5 million to 12 million of which were shared by at least two donors. Raw reads were error-corrected and collapsed into unique sequences with a nearest-neighbor algorithm that merged closely related sequences to remove PCR and sequencing errors. V, D and J gene segments were assigned by aligning CDR3 sequences to IMGT reference sequences. For a sequence to be retained, a match of at least six nucleotides was required to both a V gene segment and a J gene segment. A rearrangement was called productive if the CDR3 had no stop codons and remained in frame with V and J, and every other rearrangement was called non-productive. Following IMGT convention, CDR3 was defined as the stretch from the second conserved V-encoded cysteine to the conserved J-encoded phenylalanine. The earlier analysis of fewer than 700 of the donors excluded sequences that lacked an unambiguous match to a single V gene segment. In an earlier analysis of approximately 550 of the donors, V segments were called functional above 56.7% productive rearrangements and were called segregating when the between-donor standard deviation exceeded 5%. A statistical classification framework was developed to diagnose cytomegalovirus status using the catalog of TCR beta chain sequences. V and J gene assignment, in a later analysis, came from comparing TCR nucleotide sequences with IMGT/GENE-DB human TR gene sequences. Using the TCRdist pipeline, a later analysis assigned CDR3 sequences along with most-parsimonious VDJ recombination scenarios. In a later analysis, every TCR beta chain was defined by the combination of its CDR3 amino acid sequence and its V-gene family, and reads without a unique V-gene family were dropped. To address suspected cross-contamination and a sequencing artifact, a later analysis removed a few hundred highly shared, low-generation-probability nucleotide sequences. In a later analysis, a clonal expansion index was calculated for each public chain from normalized within-repertoire ranks of inferred template counts. Generation probabilities in a later analysis came from a VDJ recombination model fitted to out-of-frame rearrangements, and those results were checked against IGoR. A later analysis scored TCR-TCR, TCR-HLA and TCR-CMV co-occurrence with hypergeometric tests, applying a repertoire-size bias correction to TCR pairs. False discovery rates were estimated in a later analysis by permuting HLA or CMV assignments 20 times. In a later analysis, co-occurring TCRs were grouped using DBSCAN, and TCRdist sequence similarity was added for clustering within HLA-allele-positive subsets. Repertoires with fewer than 30,000 or more than 120,000 public chains were left out of co-occurrence clustering, as were several repertoires with anomalous nucleotide sharing. Sourced from immuneACCESS, this table was stored by TCRdb with only in-frame sequences that have V and J called. A share of the clones is absent; for the studies checked, an unresolved V gene accounts for under half, and the remainder has no known explanation. V and J calls and clone size are those listed in that table; D and trimming were worked out from the DNA. The sample profile shows 150,000 to 200,000 clones; about 78% of them were found once. The biggest ten clones account for about 12% of the sample.

The cohort comprised more than 550 healthy bone marrow donors. All cohort members were sampled while nominally healthy, although unrecorded immune exposures were likely present. The donor tested CMV seropositive and was one of the 289 seropositive cohort members. A peripheral blood sample was provided by each donor, and peripheral blood mononuclear cells were used for TCR beta sequencing. The Qiagen DNeasy Blood Extraction Kit was used to extract genomic DNA from the blood cell samples. The receptor was isolated from a woman between 50 and 59 years old in good health and CMV-seropositive. The sample was PBMCs. The chain is encoded by TRBV9 joined to TRBJ2-1; the D region possibly corresponds to TRBD2 (5 bases align). The bases read TGTGCCAGCAGCGTGAGCGGCAGCTCCTACAATGAGCAGTTCTTC. The translation is CASSVSGSSYNEQFF.